Listed here are 4 T cell receptor beta chains from one sample, sequenced in a study of T-cell reconstitution after alpha-beta-depleted transplantation in children. Construction of the TCRbeta library involved unique molecular identifiers. TCRdb fed the PCR reads into MiXCR, producing one record per CDR3 protein. The table has approximately 230,000 distinct CDR3 sequences, 20% to 30% seen once. The source was PBMCs, mostly from graft donor cells, collected 360 days after TCRalphabeta/CD19-depleted stem cell transplant. Every receptor here comes from a female patient between 2 and 15 years old who had a stem cell transplant for congenital amegakaryocytic thrombocytopenia, so the T cells may come from the graft donor.

As concerns this clonotype: This may be a read error: a much more frequent sequence differs by one nucleotide. The chain has TRBV4-2 and TRBJ1-2, with 9 bases lining up with TRBD1. The V gene's germline CDR1 is LGHNA and CDR2 YNFKEQ. J was trimmed by 4 bases and V by 6 bases; bases with no gene match: 3. This CDR3 has 13 residues. The CDR3 DNA reads TGTGCCAGCAGGCCGACAGGGGGCTATGGCTACACCTTC. Translated: CASRPTGGYGYTF.

This clonotype was seen only a few times. The rearrangement joins TRBV27 to TRBJ2-2, with D perhaps TRBD1 or TRBD2 (5 bases each). The V and J ends lost 6 bases and 2 bases respectively, with 13 bases between them. The CDR3 spans 15 residues. CDR1 and CDR2 from the germline V gene are MNHEY and SMNVEV (reference sequence). CDR3 in DNA: TGTGCCAGCAGCCGGGTGGGGGTCAACACCGGGGAGCTGTTTTTT. Amino acids: CASSRVGVNTGELFF.

The chain uses TRBV12-3 or TRBV12-4 and TRBJ2-7; D remains ambiguous. Trimming took 8 bases from V and 0 from J, leaving 11 bases between them. This CDR3 has 13 amino acids. The CDR3 protein is CASSMGYSYEQYF. The CDR3 nucleotides are TGTGCCAGCTCAATGGGATACTCCTACGAGCAGTACTTC.

The CDR3: CAISEHRKDTEAFF. As DNA, the CDR3 is TGTGCCATCAGTGAGCATCGGAAAGACACTGAAGCTTTCTTT. The chain is built from TRBV10-3 and TRBJ1-1; D not certain. The germline CDR1 and CDR2 sequences are ENHRY and SYGVKD. The CDR3 covers 14 residues. Trimming took off 2 bases at V and 3 bases at J, with 10 bases between the two ends.